Below are 3 T cell receptor beta chains sequenced from a single sample in a study of T-cell memory formation after mild COVID-19. In TCRdb, the 5' RACE reads were re-called with MiXCR into one record per CDR3 protein. The sample has about 350,000 distinct CDR3 sequences; about an eighth are singletons. Sequenced material: PBMCs or a T cell subset sorted from them (not recorded which). Receptors originate from a man younger than 35 who had mild COVID-19 (a few samples of this study predate the infection). Cell type and time point are not known.

This clonotype has just a few counts. V is TRBV7-2 and J is TRBJ2-1; 7 bases fit TRBD2. Trimming took 3 bases from V and 8 from J; bases not matched to a gene: 1. CDR1 is SGHTA and CDR2 is FQGNSA in the germline V gene. The CDR3 runs to 12 residues. The CDR3 nucleotides read TGTGCCAGCAGCTTGACTAGCCATGAGCAGTTCTTC. This codes for CASSLTSHEQFF.

This clonotype was seen many times. The chain recombines TRBV6-4 with TRBJ2-3; TRBD2 agrees at 15 bases. Germline V lookup: CDR1 MRHNA, CDR2 SNTAGT. The V gene end was trimmed by 6 bases and the J gene end by 1 base; junction bases not matched to a gene: 5. The CDR3 extends over 17 amino acids. DNA for the CDR3: TGTGCCAGCAGCCGGACTAGCGGGGGGGCAGGCACAGATACGCAGTATTTT. It is translated as CASSRTSGGAGTDTQYF.

The chain links TRBV20-1 to TRBJ2-3, with TRBD2 matching over 11 bases. The germline gives CDR1 DFQATT, CDR2 SNEGSKA (reference sequence). Losses at the gene ends were 6 bases for V and 12 bases for J; bases not matched to a gene: 11. The CDR3 spans 13 residues. CDR3 sequence reads: CSASRTTSGGQYF. The CDR3 nucleotides read TGCAGTGCCTCCCGAACTACTAGCGGGGGACAGTATTTT.